Below are 4 T cell receptor beta chains sequenced from a single sample in a study of cytomegalovirus exposure and HLA in healthy donors. Clones were sequenced by immunoSEQ multiplex PCR, and TCRdb holds only the in-frame ones, with some missing. The table lists about 70,000 clones, around 94% of them singletons, with approximately 1.5% in the top ten. Material for sequencing was PBMCs. The source of these receptors is a man aged 18-30 years in good health and CMV-seropositive.

This clone was observed once. The sample has other DNA sequences that encode this CDR3 too. V is TRBV9 and J is TRBJ2-1; possibly TRBD1 for D (5 bases). Between the trimmed V and J ends, which lost 0 bases and 0 bases, there was a span of 10 bases. Germline V gene data show CDR1 as SGDLS and CDR2 as YYNGEE. The CDR3 has 16 residues. The CDR3 sequence: CASSVVGASSYNEQFF. The CDR3 DNA reads as TGTGCCAGCAGCGTAGTAGGGGCCAGCTCCTACAATGAGCAGTTCTTC.

CDR3 nucleotides: TGTGCCAGCAGCTTTCGAGGACATGGGTACAATGAGCAGTTCTTC. Translating it yields CASSFRGHGYNEQFF. The chain combines TRBV5-8 with TRBJ2-1, with a tentative D call TRBD1 (5 bases). The CDR3 contains 15 residues. The ends were cut back, 2 bases at V and 4 bases at J, with 13 bases in the middle. The V gene's germline CDR1 is SGHTS and CDR2 YDEGEE.

The genes are TRBV28 and TRBJ2-1, with D maybe TRBD2 (5 bases). The V gene lost 8 bases and the J gene lost 4 bases, with 24 bases spanning the gap. The CDR3 covers 17 residues. The V gene's germline CDR1 is MDHEN and CDR2 SYDVKM. CDR3 sequence reads: CASGSISSPPAYNEQFF. The DNA of the CDR3 is TGTGCCAGCGGGAGTATTTCGAGCCCTCCGGCTTACAATGAGCAGTTCTTC.

This clone was seen a few times. One end of the junction is discordant with germline, which a read error may explain. The chain carries TRBV7-7 and TRBJ2-3; possibly TRBD2 for D (5 bases). Germline V gives CDR1 SSHAT, CDR2 FNYEAQ (reference sequence). This CDR3 contains 16 residues. Here the CDR3 DNA reads TGTGCTAGCAGCTTAGATGGGAACGGGATCACAGATACGCAGTATTTT. Residues: CASSLDGNGITDTQYF.